This TCR beta chain was documented in a study of T cells in Graves' hyperthyroidism and ophthalmopathy. Study-wide results and limits: Most thyroid-expanded clonotypes above 0.001 were also found in blood.

This clonotype was counted many times. Its antigen is still unknown. Amplification of TCR beta CDR3 regions used RNA as the template. Using the HTBI primer set, a first-round RT-PCR was run on the TCR CDR3. TCRdb passed the multiplex PCR reads through MiXCR, listing each CDR3 protein once. This table has a few hundred thousand distinct CDR3 sequences, 15% to 19% appearing once. Those with hyperthyroidism were 18 to 65 years old, newly diagnosed, and ill for under 2 months. The specimen sequenced was blood. This clonotype was obtained from a woman aged 25-40 years with Graves' hyperthyroidism.

CDR3 sequence reads: CASSAAGYGYTF. CDR3 DNA: TGTGCCAGCAGCGCCGCAGGGTATGGCTACACCTTC. This chain connects TRBV11-2 to TRBJ1-2, with TRBD1 as a possible D gene (5 bases). V dropped 5 bases and J dropped 5 bases, with 9 bases sitting between them. CDR1 and CDR2 (germline): SGHAT, FQNNGV. This CDR3 comprises 12 residues.